The rows below give T cell receptor beta chains drawn from one sample of a study of cytomegalovirus exposure and HLA in healthy donors. Profiling relied on immunoSEQ multiplex PCR, and the TCRdb table lists in-frame clones only, not all of them. The sample records about 120,000 clones, around 63% being singletons. Material: PBMCs. The receptors stem from a man aged 35 to 55 in good health and CMV-seropositive. CDR3s include the opening cysteine and the closing phenylalanine or tryptophan. The D gene is left open where the match is weak. Expanded clones get a size class; other rows say once, few or many, or leave the size out.

j_call | d_call | clone_size | v_call | cdr3_aa | cdr3_nt
TRBJ1-2 | TRBD1 | . | TRBV7-3 | CASSSTGGGGGYTF | TGTGCCAGCAGCAGTACAGGGGGTGGGGGTGGCTACACCTTC
TRBJ2-2 | TRBD2 | . | TRBV4-2 | CASSQASGGATTGELFF | TGTGCCAGCAGCCAAGCTAGCGGGGGGGCCACCACCGGGGAGCTGTTTTTT
TRBJ1-5 | TRBD1 | . | TRBV19 | CASSIMGTGNNQPQHF | TGTGCCAGTAGTATAATGGGGACAGGGAACAATCAGCCCCAGCATTTT
TRBJ1-1 | . | few | TRBV9 | CASSVAPGGEAFF | TGTGCCAGCAGCGTAGCCCCGGGGGGTGAAGCTTTCTTT
TRBJ1-1 | . | . | TRBV5-1 | CASSRAWGGENTEAFF | TGCGCCAGCAGCCGCGCGTGGGGGGGGGAGAACACTGAAGCTTTCTTT
TRBJ1-5 | . | . | TRBV28 | CASSLGGLSQPQHF | TGTGCCAGCAGTTTGGGGGGGCTAAGTCAGCCCCAGCATTTT
TRBJ2-7 | . | . | TRBV6-1 | CASSEFLTQTSYEQYF | TGTGCCAGCAGTGAATTTTTGACACAAACTTCCTACGAGCAGTACTTC
TRBJ1-5 | . | . | TRBV9 | CASSEDSYSNQPQHF | TGTGCCAGCAGCGAGGACAGTTATAGCAATCAGCCCCAGCATTTT
TRBJ1-1 | . | few | TRBV2 | CASNRGGEVTEAFF | TGTGCCAGCAACCGGGGTGGGGAGGTCACTGAAGCTTTCTTT
TRBJ2-7 | . | . | TRBV11-2 | CASSLSDAAIYEQYF | TGTGCCAGCAGCTTATCAGACGCAGCGATCTACGAGCAGTACTTC
TRBJ2-7 | . | . | TRBV11-2 | CASRHLGGRTTYEQYF | TGTGCCAGCAGACACTTAGGCGGGCGTACCACCTACGAGCAGTACTTC
TRBJ2-1 | TRBD2 | . | TRBV5-1 | CASSADPGLAGVGRFF | TGCGCCAGCAGCGCGGACCCGGGACTAGCGGGAGTGGGGAGGTTCTTC
TRBJ2-2 | . | . | TRBV19 | CASKTDVNTGELFF | TGTGCCAGTAAAACAGACGTCAACACCGGGGAGCTGTTTTTT
TRBJ2-3 | TRBD1 | . | TRBV28 | CASSPTGGFDTQYF | TGTGCCAGCAGCCCTACAGGGGGTTTTGATACGCAGTATTTT
TRBJ2-6 | . | . | TRBV9 | CASSDYSGANVLTF | TGTGCCAGCAGCGACTACTCTGGGGCCAACGTCCTGACTTTC
TRBJ1-4 | TRBD1 | . | TRBV6-1 | CASDRDRNEKLFF | TGTGCCAGCGACAGGGACAGAAATGAAAAACTGTTTTTT
TRBJ2-5 | . | . | TRBV2 | CASRGLGSETQYF | TGTGCCAGCAGAGGTCTCGGGTCAGAGACCCAGTACTTC
TRBJ2-3 | TRBD2 | . | TRBV6-4 | CASSVEASGADTQYF | TGTGCCAGCAGTGTTGAGGCTAGCGGGGCAGATACGCAGTATTTT
TRBJ1-2 | TRBD1 | few | TRBV6-6 | CASTHWTGDYGYTF | TGTGCCAGCACCCATTGGACAGGGGATTATGGCTACACCTTC
TRBJ1-1 | TRBD1 | few | TRBV13 | CASRTGQFNTEAFF | TGTGCCAGCAGAACGGGACAGTTTAACACTGAAGCTTTCTTT
TRBJ1-6 | . | few | TRBV2 | CASGGWNSPLHF | TGTGCCAGCGGGGGCTGGAATTCACCCCTCCACTTT
TRBJ2-7 | . | . | TRBV7-9 | CASSPGAYEQYF | TGTGCCAGCAGTCCAGGGGCATACGAGCAGTACTTC
TRBJ1-3 | TRBD1 | few | TRBV30 | CAWKQGAGNTIYF | TGTGCCTGGAAGCAGGGGGCTGGAAACACCATATATTTT
TRBJ2-3 | TRBD1 | . | TRBV2 | CASHPTGVDTQYF | TGTGCCAGCCACCCTACAGGGGTGGATACGCAGTATTTT
TRBJ2-7 | . | many | TRBV6-6 | CASSYSGAVTYEQYF | TGTGCCAGCAGTTACTCCGGAGCAGTAACCTACGAGCAGTACTTC
TRBJ1-2 | . | . | TRBV28 | CASSSPAGGVYGYTF | TGTGCCAGCAGTTCCCCCGCGGGGGGCGTCTATGGCTACACCTTC
TRBJ2-6 | . | . | TRBV7-3 | CASSAPAGANVLTF | TGTGCCAGCAGCGCTCCGGCTGGGGCCAACGTCCTGACTTTC
TRBJ1-5 | . | few | TRBV5-1 | CASSSGPGEQPQHF | TGCGCCAGCAGTTCCGGACCCGGGGAACAGCCCCAGCATTTT
TRBJ2-1 | TRBD2 | few | TRBV2 | CASRRGLALNEQFF | TGTGCCAGCAGGAGGGGACTAGCTTTGAATGAGCAGTTCTTC
TRBJ1-2 | TRBD1 | . | TRBV19 | CASSIAMTGDNTYGYTF | TGTGCCAGTAGTATAGCTATGACAGGGGACAATACCTATGGCTACACCTTC
TRBJ2-3 | . | . | TRBV6-5 | CASSYQGTQYF | TGTGCCAGCAGTTACCAGGGGACGCAGTATTTT
TRBJ1-1 | . | few | TRBV6-1 | CASSRNRLMNTEAFF | TGTGCCAGCAGTAGAAACAGGCTTATGAACACTGAAGCTTTCTTT
TRBJ1-6 | TRBD1 | once | TRBV5-1 | CASSRTGRISPLHF | TGCGCCAGCAGCCGGACAGGGAGGATTTCACCCCTCCACTTT
TRBJ1-2 | . | . | TRBV7-7 | CASTAGNDYGYTF | TGTGCCAGCACAGCGGGGAATGACTATGGCTACACCTTC
TRBJ1-1 | . | . | TRBV9 | CASSSGTNVAFF | TGTGCCAGCAGTTCAGGAACAAACGTGGCTTTCTTT
TRBJ1-5 | . | many | TRBV6-6 | CASSSSGAQPQHF | TGTGCCAGCAGTTCCTCGGGGGCTCAGCCCCAGCATTTT
TRBJ2-3 | TRBD2 | . | TRBV13 | CASSSVRAGGEDTQYF | TGTGCCAGCAGCTCCGTCCGAGCCGGGGGGGAAGATACGCAGTATTTT
TRBJ2-5 | . | . | TRBV5-1 | CASSNTGGQETQYF | TGCGCCAGCAGCAATACAGGCGGCCAAGAGACCCAGTACTTC
TRBJ2-1 | TRBD2 | few | TRBV7-8 | CASTIRTSGHEQFF | TGTGCCAGCACTATAAGGACTAGCGGCCATGAGCAGTTCTTC
TRBJ1-3 | TRBD1 | few | TRBV7-2 | CASSPGTASGNTIYF | TGTGCCAGCAGCCCCGGGACAGCCTCTGGAAACACCATATATTTT
TRBJ2-5 | TRBD1 | . | TRBV29-1 | CSARSGQGQWETQYF | TGCAGCGCCCGTTCGGGACAGGGCCAATGGGAGACCCAGTACTTC
TRBJ2-2 | . | once | TRBV7-9 | CASSPDSAAGELFF | TGTGCCAGCAGCCCGGACAGCGCCGCCGGGGAGCTGTTTTTT
TRBJ1-2 | TRBD1 | . | TRBV7-9 | CASSRPDPGTEIF | TGTGCCAGCAGTCGTCCCGACCCGGGGACAGAAATCTTC
TRBJ1-6 | . | . | TRBV7-9 | CASSLSGSGYSPLHF | TGTGCCAGCAGCTTATCAGGATCGGGGTATTCACCCCTCCACTTT